This is a list of T cell receptor beta chains from one sample in a study of shared clonotypes between healthy human individuals. Repertoires were generated with immunoSEQ multiplex PCR, while TCRdb's copy carries only in-frame clones and drops some. Here the sample spans more than 2,000,000 clones, just over 90% being singletons. Sequenced: naive CD4+ T cells from PBMCs. The receptors stem from a man between 18 and 35 years old in good health. Some clones in this sample may be carry-over from other donors' samples. CDR3s include the opening cysteine and the closing phenylalanine or tryptophan. D genes are given only for firm matches. Size tells how often a clone was seen (once, few, many) or the class of an expanded clone, and some rows leave it out.

v_gene	j_gene	d_gene	abundance	CDR3aa	CDR3nt
TRBV5-4	TRBJ2-2	NA	NA	CASSRPLANTGELFF	TGTGCCAGCAGCCGCCCACTAGCGAACACCGGGGAGCTGTTTTTT
TRBV5-4	TRBJ1-3	NA	few	CASSSPGTNTIYF	TGTGCCAGCAGCTCGCCCGGGACAAACACCATATATTTT
TRBV18	TRBJ2-1	TRBD2	NA	CASSPPEAGGPGSQFF	TGTGCCAGCTCACCACCGGAGGCGGGAGGGCCGGGCTCTCAGTTCTTC
TRBV7-2	TRBJ1-4	NA	NA	CASSLANWNEKLFF	TGTGCCAGCAGCTTAGCTAACTGGAATGAAAAACTGTTTTTT
TRBV5-1	TRBJ2-7	NA	once	CASSLALRGEQYF	TGCGCCAGCAGCTTGGCCCTAAGGGGGGAGCAGTACTTC
TRBV6-5	TRBJ1-1	NA	NA	CASSYSRQRPNTEAFF	TGTGCCAGCAGTTACTCGCGACAGAGGCCGAACACTGAAGCTTTCTTT
TRBV5-1	TRBJ2-1	TRBD1	NA	CASSSGTGGYNEQFF	TGCGCCAGCAGCTCGGGGACAGGGGGTTACAATGAGCAGTTCTTC
TRBV6-1	TRBJ2-7	NA	NA	CASSGYLMGQGTYEQYF	TGTGCCAGCAGTGGTTACCTAATGGGACAAGGGACCTACGAGCAGTACTTC
TRBV10-3	TRBJ1-1	NA	NA	CAIGLGGTEAFF	TGTGCCATCGGACTGGGCGGGACTGAAGCTTTCTTT
TRBV28	TRBJ1-1	NA	NA	CASTPGIRTRAEAFF	TGTGCCAGCACCCCCGGAATAAGGACTCGGGCTGAAGCTTTCTTT
TRBV10-2	TRBJ1-5	TRBD1	NA	CASRFGTVDQPQHF	TGCGCCAGCAGATTCGGGACAGTAGATCAGCCCCAGCATTTT
TRBV5-6	TRBJ1-4	NA	NA	CASSYQGLNEKLFF	TGTGCCAGCAGCTATCAAGGCTTAAATGAAAAACTGTTTTTT
TRBV10-3	TRBJ2-1	TRBD2	NA	CAIRTLAGGPEYNEQFF	TGTGCCATCAGGACACTAGCGGGAGGCCCTGAGTACAATGAGCAGTTCTTC
TRBV18	TRBJ2-5	NA	NA	CASSPLFGQETQYF	TGTGCCAGCTCACCCCTGTTCGGCCAAGAGACCCAGTACTTC
TRBV19	TRBJ1-5	NA	NA	CASSIVTGGNQPQHF	TGTGCCAGTAGTATAGTGACGGGAGGCAATCAGCCCCAGCATTTT
TRBV7-2	TRBJ2-7	TRBD1	NA	CASSLGQGGYEQYF	TGTGCCAGCAGCTTAGGACAGGGTGGCTACGAGCAGTACTTC
TRBV6-5	TRBJ1-5	NA	few	CASSLDGNQPQHF	TGTGCCAGCAGTCTGGACGGGAATCAGCCCCAGCATTTT
TRBV18	TRBJ1-2	NA	once	CASSPGFANYGYTF	TGTGCCAGCTCACCAGGGTTTGCTAACTATGGCTACACCTTC
TRBV29-1	TRBJ2-1	TRBD2	NA	CSVEWVRAGGFWNEQFF	TGCAGCGTTGAATGGGTGCGAGCGGGAGGATTTTGGAATGAGCAGTTCTTC
TRBV6-1	TRBJ2-5	NA	NA	CASSGGVRETQYF	TGTGCCAGCAGTGGGGGGGTACGAGAGACCCAGTACTTC
TRBV30	TRBJ1-4	NA	NA	CAWSGPGPVYNEKLFF	TGTGCCTGGAGTGGCCCTGGGCCTGTGTATAATGAAAAACTGTTTTTT
TRBV11-2	TRBJ2-7	TRBD2	NA	CASSLEVAGAYEQYF	TGTGCCAGCAGCTTAGAAGTAGCGGGAGCGTACGAGCAGTACTTC
TRBV5-1	TRBJ1-1	TRBD1	NA	CASSLTGGNTEAFF	TGCGCCAGCAGCTTAACAGGGGGGAACACTGAAGCTTTCTTT
TRBV28	TRBJ1-1	NA	NA	CASRLGTYDTEAFF	TGTGCCAGCAGATTGGGGACCTACGACACTGAAGCTTTCTTT
TRBV19	TRBJ2-2	TRBD1	NA	CASSQGQGAGTGELFF	TGTGCCAGTAGTCAGGGACAGGGGGCGGGAACCGGGGAGCTGTTTTTT
TRBV7-3	TRBJ2-4	TRBD2	NA	CARFGLAGGPGKNIQYF	TGTGCCCGGTTTGGTCTAGCGGGAGGGCCGGGCAAAAACATTCAGTACTTC
TRBV21-1	TRBJ2-1	NA	NA	CASSKWGGGAREQFF	NA
TRBV5-4	TRBJ2-3	NA	NA	CASGVAASGRPDTQYF	TGTGCCAGCGGGGTTGCGGCCAGCGGACGGCCCGATACGCAGTATTTT
TRBV5-4	TRBJ1-1	TRBD1	NA	CASSLEQGGVRTEAFF	TGTGCCAGCAGCTTGGAACAGGGGGGAGTTAGGACTGAAGCTTTCTTT
TRBV6-1	TRBJ2-5	TRBD2	NA	CASGRAGGGEETQYF	TGTGCCAGCGGGAGAGCGGGAGGGGGGGAAGAGACCCAGTACTTC
TRBV19	TRBJ1-2	TRBD1	once	CASRGTGGSYGYTF	TGTGCCAGTAGGGGGACAGGGGGCTCCTATGGCTACACCTTC
TRBV5-1	TRBJ2-7	TRBD1	few	CASSLHAGGTSYEQYF	TGCGCCAGCAGCCTGCACGCAGGGGGCACCTCCTACGAGCAGTACTTC
TRBV9	TRBJ1-1	NA	few	CASSVVEGITEAFF	TGTGCCAGCAGCGTAGTTGAGGGAATTACTGAAGCTTTCTTT
TRBV5-1	TRBJ1-1	NA	NA	CASSLEGGRRAFF	TGCGCCAGCAGCTTGGAAGGCGGACGGCGGGCTTTCTTT
TRBV6-1	TRBJ1-3	TRBD1	NA	CASSEAGQAGNTIYF	TGTGCCAGCAGTGAAGCTGGACAGGCTGGAAACACCATATATTTT
TRBV5-4	TRBJ2-5	NA	NA	CASSLPGYETQYF	TGTGCCAGCAGCTTGCCAGGCTACGAGACCCAGTACTTC
TRBV11-3	TRBJ2-3	NA	NA	CASSWQGPADTQYF	TGTGCCAGCAGCTGGCAGGGGCCGGCAGATACGCAGTATTTT
TRBV25-1	TRBJ2-1	TRBD2	NA	CASSGRGTSGNNEQFF	TGTGCCAGCAGTGGGAGAGGGACTAGCGGGAACAATGAGCAGTTCTTC
TRBV13	TRBJ2-7	TRBD2	NA	CASSLVAPAGDWCYEQYF	TGTGCCAGCAGCCTAGTTGCCCCAGCGGGAGACTGGTGTTACGAGCAGTACTTC
TRBV4-2	TRBJ2-3	TRBD2	NA	CASSQERTSGRVEDTQYF	TGTGCCAGCAGCCAAGAGAGGACTAGCGGGAGAGTAGAAGATACGCAGTATTTT
TRBV2	TRBJ1-1	NA	NA	CASSEALGISTEAFF	TGTGCCAGCAGTGAAGCGCTTGGTATCAGCACTGAAGCTTTCTTT
TRBV5-4	TRBJ2-5	NA	NA	CASSLGQKETQYF	TGTGCCAGCAGCTTGGGTCAGAAAGAGACCCAGTACTTC
TRBV18	TRBJ2-7	NA	NA	CASSPPGHQFYEQYF	TGTGCCAGCTCTCCGCCGGGACACCAATTCTACGAGCAGTACTTC
TRBV15	TRBJ2-7	TRBD2	NA	CATSRADLGLAGSEEQYF	TGTGCCACCAGCAGAGCGGACTTAGGACTAGCGGGATCGGAAGAGCAGTACTTC
TRBV4-3	TRBJ1-2	NA	once	CASSQDARGYTF	TGCGCCAGCAGCCAAGATGCCCGCGGCTACACCTTC
TRBV4-1	TRBJ2-7	NA	NA	CASSHPGRAHYEQYF	TGCGCCAGCAGCCACCCGGGACGGGCCCACTACGAGCAGTACTTC
TRBV4-1	TRBJ2-7	TRBD1	NA	CASSQGTGTPYEQYF	TGCGCCAGCAGCCAAGGGACAGGGACTCCCTACGAGCAGTACTTC
TRBV30	TRBJ2-1	NA	NA	CAWRRKGRVGYNEQFF	TGTGCCTGGAGGCGGAAGGGGCGGGTAGGCTACAATGAGCAGTTCTTC
TRBV6-4	TRBJ2-1	TRBD2	NA	CASSDNPSGRSYNEQFF	TGTGCCAGCAGTGATAATCCTAGCGGGCGCTCCTACAATGAGCAGTTCTTC
TRBV5-1	TRBJ1-3	TRBD1	NA	CASSGQGSGNTIYF	TGCGCCAGCAGCGGACAGGGGTCCGGAAACACCATATATTTT
TRBV28	TRBJ1-1	NA	NA	CASRMGPINTEAFF	TGTGCCAGCAGGATGGGACCGATCAACACTGAAGCTTTCTTT
TRBV7-2	TRBJ2-5	NA	once	CASSLVAWYQETQYF	TGTGCCAGCAGCTTAGTAGCTTGGTACCAAGAGACCCAGTACTTC
TRBV28	TRBJ2-7	NA	NA	CASSYSASSPYEQYF	TGTGCCAGCAGTTATTCGGCTAGTTCACCCTACGAGCAGTACTTC
TRBV6-5	TRBJ1-2	TRBD1	NA	CASSYGDRGYGYTF	TGTGCCAGCAGTTACGGGGACAGGGGATATGGCTACACCTTC
TRBV9	TRBJ2-3	NA	NA	CASSVGQPTDTQYF	TGTGCCAGCAGCGTAGGCCAGCCCACAGATACGCAGTATTTT